This T cell receptor beta chain came from a study of T-cell reconstitution after alpha-beta-depleted transplantation in children. Points from the study as a whole: Surviving recipient T cells and thymic progenitors underlay high day-60 TCRbeta diversity in some patients. About two months after transplant, alpha-beta T cells reportedly came from several hundred expanded graft clones. When one year had passed after transplant, most T-cell counts and diversity came from newly produced T cells.

About this clonotype itself: As yet, its antigen is unknown.

Molecular barcoding with unique molecular identifiers was used for the TCRbeta library. TCRdb redid the calling of the PCR reads with MiXCR, one entry per CDR3 protein. The sample consists of hundreds of thousands of distinct CDR3 sequences, under 20% of them appearing once. The source of this sequence is a male patient aged 2 to 10 who had a stem cell transplant for acute lymphoblastic leukemia, so the T cells may come from the graft donor. The specimen comprised PBMCs, mostly from graft donor cells, sampled 360 days after TCRalphabeta/CD19-depleted stem cell transplant.

The CDR3 protein is CASSSAGGPETQYF. CDR3 bases: TGTGCCAGCAGTTCTGCGGGGGGCCCAGAGACCCAGTACTTC. The V and J genes are TRBV6-2 or TRBV6-3 and TRBJ2-5; TRBD2 matches 8 bases. CDR1 and CDR2 from the germline V gene are MNHEY and SVGEGT. The CDR3 runs to 14 residues. V was pared by 4 bases and J by 4 bases, with 5 bases of the junction left unmatched.